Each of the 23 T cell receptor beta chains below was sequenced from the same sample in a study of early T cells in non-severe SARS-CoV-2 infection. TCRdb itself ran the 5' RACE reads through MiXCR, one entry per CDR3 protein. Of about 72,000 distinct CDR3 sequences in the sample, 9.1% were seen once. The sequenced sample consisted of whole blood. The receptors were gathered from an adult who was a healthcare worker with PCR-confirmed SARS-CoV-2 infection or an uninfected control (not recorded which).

CDR3 residues: CSARRGNTGELFF. In DNA, the CDR3 is TGCAGTGCTCGCAGGGGGAACACCGGGGAGCTGTTTTTT. The rearrangement uses TRBV20-1 and TRBJ2-2; possibly TRBD1 for D (6 bases). Trimming pared 5 bases from V and 1 base from J, leaving 8 bases between. The CDR3 spans 13 residues. Germline V gene lookup returns CDR1 DFQATT and CDR2 SNEGSKA (reference sequence).

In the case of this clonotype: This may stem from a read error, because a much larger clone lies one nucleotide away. The CDR3 DNA is TGTGCCAGCAGCCTTCCTGTAGCTGCCTACGAGCAGTACTTC. Amino acids: CASSLPVAAYEQYF. The chain employs TRBV3-1 and TRBJ2-7, with D hard to call. The CDR3 covers 14 residues. V lost 4 bases and J lost 2, with 12 bases in between. Germline assignment: CDR1 LGHDT and CDR2 YNNKEL (reference sequence).

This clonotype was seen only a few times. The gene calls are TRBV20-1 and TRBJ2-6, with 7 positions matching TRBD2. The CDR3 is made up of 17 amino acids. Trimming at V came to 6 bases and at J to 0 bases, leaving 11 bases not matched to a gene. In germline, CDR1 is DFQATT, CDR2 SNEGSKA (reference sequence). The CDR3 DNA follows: TGCAGTGCCGTCGGACACGGGGGGTACTCTGGGGCCAACGTCCTGACTTTC. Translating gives CSAVGHGGYSGANVLTF.

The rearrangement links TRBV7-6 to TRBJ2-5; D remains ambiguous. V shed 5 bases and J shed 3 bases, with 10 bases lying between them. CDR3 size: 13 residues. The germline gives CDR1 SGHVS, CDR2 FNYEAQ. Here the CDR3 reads CASSHPTEETQYF. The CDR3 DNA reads TGTGCCAGCAGCCATCCTACTGAAGAGACCCAGTACTTC.

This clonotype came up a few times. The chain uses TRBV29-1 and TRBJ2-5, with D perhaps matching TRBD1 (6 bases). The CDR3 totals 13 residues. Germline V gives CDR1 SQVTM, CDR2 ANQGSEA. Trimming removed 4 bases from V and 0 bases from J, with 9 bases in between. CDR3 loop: CSVGDRNQETQYF. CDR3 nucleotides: TGCAGCGTTGGAGACAGGAACCAAGAGACCCAGTACTTC.

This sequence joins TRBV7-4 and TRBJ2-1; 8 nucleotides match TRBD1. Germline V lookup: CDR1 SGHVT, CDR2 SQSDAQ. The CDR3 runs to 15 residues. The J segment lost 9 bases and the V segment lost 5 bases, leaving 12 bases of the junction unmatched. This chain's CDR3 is CASSPQGAIYGEQFF. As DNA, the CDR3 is TGTGCCAGCAGCCCTCAGGGGGCCATATACGGTGAGCAGTTCTTC.

The CDR3 coding sequence is TGTGCCAGCATGTGGGGACTCTGGGGCTACACCTTC. Translation gives CASMWGLWGYTF. V usage is TRBV6-1 and J usage is TRBJ1-2; D might be TRBD1 (5 bases). V lost 7 bases and J 8 bases, leaving 14 bases between the germline ends. This CDR3 has 12 amino acids. Germline CDR1 MNHNS, CDR2 SASEGT.

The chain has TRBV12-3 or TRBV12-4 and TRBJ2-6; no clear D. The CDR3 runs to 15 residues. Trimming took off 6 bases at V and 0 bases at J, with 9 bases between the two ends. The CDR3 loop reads CASSQAPSGANVLTF. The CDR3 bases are TGTGCCAGCAGCCAAGCCCCCTCTGGGGCCAACGTCCTGACTTTC.

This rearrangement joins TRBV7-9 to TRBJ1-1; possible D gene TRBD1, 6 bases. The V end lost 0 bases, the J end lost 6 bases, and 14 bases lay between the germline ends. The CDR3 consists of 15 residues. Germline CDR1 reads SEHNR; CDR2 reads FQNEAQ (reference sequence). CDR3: CASSLANQGLSEAFF. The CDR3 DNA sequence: TGTGCCAGCAGCTTAGCGAACCAGGGGCTTTCTGAAGCTTTCTTT.

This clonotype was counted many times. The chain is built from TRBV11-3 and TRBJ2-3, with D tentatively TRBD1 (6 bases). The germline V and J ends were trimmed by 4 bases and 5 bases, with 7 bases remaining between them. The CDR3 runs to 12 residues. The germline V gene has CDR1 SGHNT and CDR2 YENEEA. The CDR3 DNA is TGTGCCAGCAGCTCCAGGGGAGATACGCAGTATTTT. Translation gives CASSSRGDTQYF.

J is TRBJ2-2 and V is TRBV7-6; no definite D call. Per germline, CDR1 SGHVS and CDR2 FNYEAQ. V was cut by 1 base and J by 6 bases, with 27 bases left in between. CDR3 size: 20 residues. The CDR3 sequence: CASSLGISPIVARQAGELFF. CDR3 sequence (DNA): TGTGCCAGCAGCTTAGGAATATCGCCTATAGTGGCGCGGCAGGCCGGGGAGCTGTTTTTT.

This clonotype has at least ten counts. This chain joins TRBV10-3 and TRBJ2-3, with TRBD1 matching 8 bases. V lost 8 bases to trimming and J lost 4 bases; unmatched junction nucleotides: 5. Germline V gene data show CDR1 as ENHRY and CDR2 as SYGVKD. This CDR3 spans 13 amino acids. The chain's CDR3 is CAIGQGAADTQYF. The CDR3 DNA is TGTGCCATCGGGCAGGGGGCCGCAGATACGCAGTATTTT.

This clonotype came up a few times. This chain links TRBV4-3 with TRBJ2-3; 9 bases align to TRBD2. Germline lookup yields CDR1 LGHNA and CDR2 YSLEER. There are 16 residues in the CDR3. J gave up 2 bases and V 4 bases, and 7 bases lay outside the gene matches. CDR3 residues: CASSRRLAEHTDTQYF. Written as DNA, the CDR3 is TGCGCCAGCAGCCGACGACTAGCGGAACACACAGATACGCAGTATTTT.

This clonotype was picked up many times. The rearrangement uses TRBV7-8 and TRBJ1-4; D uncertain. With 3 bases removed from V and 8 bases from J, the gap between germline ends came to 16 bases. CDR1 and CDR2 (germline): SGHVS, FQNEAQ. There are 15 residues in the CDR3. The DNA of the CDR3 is TGTGCCAGCAGCTTGGGCGGGAGCGAAGGGGAAAAACTGTTTTTT. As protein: CASSLGGSEGEKLFF. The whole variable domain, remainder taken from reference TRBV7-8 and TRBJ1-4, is GAGVSQSPRYKVAKRGQDVALRCDPISGHVSLFWYQQALGQGPEFLTYFQNEAQLDKSGLPSDRFFAERPEGSVSTLKIQRTQQEDSAVYLCASSLGGSEGEKLFFGSGTQLSVL.

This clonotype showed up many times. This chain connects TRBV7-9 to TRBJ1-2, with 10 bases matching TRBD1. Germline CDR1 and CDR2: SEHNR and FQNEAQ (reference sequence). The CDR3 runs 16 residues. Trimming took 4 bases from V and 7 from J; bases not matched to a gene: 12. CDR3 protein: CASSSPGQGTRGGYTF. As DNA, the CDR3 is TGTGCCAGCAGCTCCCCGGGACAGGGGACCAGAGGTGGCTACACCTTC.

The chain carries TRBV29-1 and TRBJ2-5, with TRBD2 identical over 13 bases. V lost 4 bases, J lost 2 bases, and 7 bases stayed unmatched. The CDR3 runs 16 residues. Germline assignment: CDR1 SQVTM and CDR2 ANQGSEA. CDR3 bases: TGCAGCGTTGTCGGACTAGCGGGAGTAGGGCAAGAGACCCAGTACTTC. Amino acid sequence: CSVVGLAGVGQETQYF.

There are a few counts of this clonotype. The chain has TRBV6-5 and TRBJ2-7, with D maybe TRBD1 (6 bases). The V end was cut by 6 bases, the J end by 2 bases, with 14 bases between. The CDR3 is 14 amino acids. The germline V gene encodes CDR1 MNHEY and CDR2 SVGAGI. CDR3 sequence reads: CASRTDRRTYEQYF. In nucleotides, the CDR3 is TGTGCCAGCAGAACCGACAGGCGAACCTACGAGCAGTACTTC.

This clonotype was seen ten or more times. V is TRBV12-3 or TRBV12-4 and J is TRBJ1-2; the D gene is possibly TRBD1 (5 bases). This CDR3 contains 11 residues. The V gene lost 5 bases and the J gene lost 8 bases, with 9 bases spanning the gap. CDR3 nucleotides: TGTGCCAGCAGTCGGGGGGACGGCTACACCTTC. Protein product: CASSRGDGYTF.

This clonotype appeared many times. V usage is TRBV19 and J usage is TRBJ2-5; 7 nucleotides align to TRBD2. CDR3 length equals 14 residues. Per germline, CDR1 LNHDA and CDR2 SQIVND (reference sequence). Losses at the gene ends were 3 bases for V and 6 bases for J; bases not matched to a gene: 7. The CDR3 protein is CASSIGGSGKTQYF. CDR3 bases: TGTGCCAGTAGTATCGGCGGGAGTGGAAAGACCCAGTACTTC.

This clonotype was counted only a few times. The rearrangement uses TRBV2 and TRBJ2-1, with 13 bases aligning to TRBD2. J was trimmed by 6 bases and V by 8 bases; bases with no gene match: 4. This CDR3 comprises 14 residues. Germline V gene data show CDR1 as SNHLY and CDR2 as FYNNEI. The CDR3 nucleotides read TGTGCCAGCCGCGGACTAGCGGGGGTCAATGAGCAGTTCTTC. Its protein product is CASRGLAGVNEQFF. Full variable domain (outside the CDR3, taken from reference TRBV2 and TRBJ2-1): EPEVTQTPSHQVTQMGQEVILRCVPISNHLYFYWYRQILGQKVEFLVSFYNNEISEKSEIFDDQFSVERPDGSNFTLKIRSTKLEDSAMYFCASRGLAGVNEQFFGPGTRLTVL.

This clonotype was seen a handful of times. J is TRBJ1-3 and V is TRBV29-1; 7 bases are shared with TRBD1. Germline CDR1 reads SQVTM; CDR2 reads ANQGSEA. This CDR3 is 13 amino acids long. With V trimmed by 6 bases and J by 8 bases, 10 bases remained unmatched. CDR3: CSVAGGISHTIYF. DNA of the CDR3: TGCAGCGTAGCAGGGGGTATCTCGCACACCATATATTTT.

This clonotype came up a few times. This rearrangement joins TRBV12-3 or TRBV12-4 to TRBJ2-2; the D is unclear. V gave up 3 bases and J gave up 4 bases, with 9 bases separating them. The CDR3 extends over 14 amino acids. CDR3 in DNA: TGTGCCAGCAGTTTTTTTCAGTCCACCGGGGAGCTGTTTTTT. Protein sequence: CASSFFQSTGELFF.

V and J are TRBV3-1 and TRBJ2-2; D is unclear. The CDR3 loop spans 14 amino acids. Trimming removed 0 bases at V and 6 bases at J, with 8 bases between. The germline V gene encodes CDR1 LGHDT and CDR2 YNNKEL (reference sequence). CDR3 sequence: CASSQEFGPGELFF. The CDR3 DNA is TGTGCCAGCAGCCAAGAGTTCGGGCCCGGGGAGCTGTTTTTT.